Each of the 29 T cell receptor beta chains below was sequenced from the same sample in a study of blood T cell repertoires in COVID-19. The protocol was immunoSEQ multiplex PCR, while the TCRdb copy is restricted to in-frame clones and leaves out a portion. The profile shows a few hundred thousand clones, 75% to 90% of them singletons. The specimen sequenced was peripheral blood. Receptors originate from a woman aged 50 to 60 who had recovered from COVID-19.

The rearrangement links TRBV10-1 to TRBJ1-2, with D possibly being TRBD1 (5 bases). The CDR3 runs to 14 residues. Deletions cut 4 bases from V and 4 bases from J, with 13 bases between. CDR1 WNHNN and CDR2 SYGVQD come from the germline V gene (reference sequence). CDR3 sequence reads: CASSGDWGIYGYTF. DNA for the CDR3: TGCGCCAGCAGTGGGGACTGGGGGATCTATGGCTACACCTTC.

Only a few counts were recorded for this clone. The V gene is TRBV12-3 or TRBV12-4, the J gene TRBJ1-2; D is perhaps TRBD1 (6 bases). Trimming took 7 bases from V and 7 from J, leaving 16 bases between them. The CDR3 totals 13 residues. The CDR3 coding sequence is TGTGCCAGCACCCTAATGGGGGCGGCTGGCTACACCTTC. It translates to CASTLMGAAGYTF.

The count of this clone is one. This chain joins TRBV6-4 and TRBJ2-3; a possible D gene is TRBD1 (6 bases). Germline V gene data show CDR1 as MRHNA and CDR2 as SNTAGT. The V end lost 6 bases, the J end lost 0 bases, and 13 bases lay between the germline ends. This CDR3 has 15 residues. The chain's CDR3 is CASRMGAASTDTQYF. The CDR3 region has the DNA TGTGCCAGCAGGATGGGGGCAGCTAGCACAGATACGCAGTATTTT.

J is TRBJ2-3 and V is TRBV28; possibly TRBD2 for D (5 bases). The CDR3 extends over 14 amino acids. Trimming cost V 4 bases and J 6 bases, with 14 bases left between them. Looked up from germline, CDR1 is MDHEN and CDR2 is SYDVKM. CDR3: CASSWGGEYDTQYF. The CDR3 DNA sequence: TGTGCCAGCAGTTGGGGTGGGGAGTACGATACGCAGTATTTT.

This chain joins TRBV6-2 or TRBV6-3 and TRBJ2-7; 15 positions agree with TRBD2. V shed 3 bases and J 3 bases; nucleotides not matched to a gene: 12. Germline CDR1 reads MNHEY; CDR2 reads SVGEGT. The CDR3 is 19 residues long. The CDR3 protein is CASSYSWTSGRASYYEQYF. The DNA for the CDR3 is TGTGCCAGCAGTTATTCCTGGACTAGCGGGAGGGCCTCTTACTACGAGCAGTACTTC.

The chain carries TRBV5-6 and TRBJ2-5; D ambiguous. V lost 1 base and J 12 bases, leaving 13 bases between the germline ends. CDR3 length: 12 amino acids. Germline V gene lookup returns CDR1 SGHDT and CDR2 YYEEEE. This chain's CDR3 is CASSLRWSEEYF. The CDR3, as DNA: TGTGCCAGCAGCTTGAGGTGGAGTGAAGAGTACTTC.

J is TRBJ2-2 and V is TRBV10-3; possibly TRBD1 for D (7 bases). CDR3 length equals 16 residues. Germline CDR1 is ENHRY and CDR2 is SYGVKD. Deletions cut 7 bases from V and 1 base from J, with 16 bases between. CDR3 protein: CAINTGVGGNTGELFF. The CDR3 DNA reads as TGTGCCATCAACACAGGGGTGGGAGGGAACACCGGGGAGCTGTTTTTT.

The table lists this clone with a count of one. V is TRBV7-6 and J is TRBJ2-3, with D possibly being TRBD2 (6 bases). The CDR3 has 15 amino acids. Germline V gene sequence: CDR1 SGHVS, CDR2 FNYEAQ. Trimming removed 1 base from V and 4 bases from J, with 12 bases in between. Here the CDR3 reads CASSLGLVEADTQYF. The CDR3 DNA reads TGTGCCAGCAGCTTAGGACTAGTGGAAGCAGATACGCAGTATTTT.

The rearrangement joins TRBV13 to TRBJ2-7, with 7 positions matching TRBD2. The CDR3 has 16 amino acids. CDR1 and CDR2 from the germline V gene are PRHDT and FYEKMQ (reference sequence). V was clipped by 0 bases and J by 1 base; unmatched bases: 6. CDR3 DNA sequence: TGTGCCAGCAGCTTAGGAAGCGGGGTAGGGTCCTACGAGCAGTACTTC. The encoded protein is CASSLGSGVGSYEQYF.

The chain has TRBV9 and TRBJ2-1; D possibly corresponds to TRBD2 (5 bases). This CDR3 spans 15 amino acids. Trimming shortened V by 0 bases and J by 6 bases, and 13 bases separated the two germline ends. Germline V gives CDR1 SGDLS, CDR2 YYNGEE. The chain's CDR3 is CASSVGGSRGNEQFF. The CDR3 bases are TGTGCCAGCAGCGTAGGGGGTAGCCGGGGCAATGAGCAGTTCTTC.

This chain joins TRBV6-2 or TRBV6-3 and TRBJ2-5, with D possibly matching TRBD2 (5 bases). Germline CDR1 MNHEY, CDR2 SVGEGT. With 2 bases removed from V and 0 bases from J, the gap between germline ends came to 19 bases. The CDR3 sequence is 18 residues long. The CDR3 sequence is CASSYPGSGIGDQETQYF. The DNA for the CDR3 is TGTGCCAGCAGTTACCCAGGCTCGGGAATCGGGGACCAAGAGACCCAGTACTTC.

The J gene is TRBJ1-3, the V gene TRBV10-1; 7 positions agree with TRBD1. Germline CDR1 WNHNN, CDR2 SYGVQD (reference sequence). Trimming removed 7 bases from V and 2 bases from J; junction bases left unmatched: 14. The CDR3 contains 17 residues. The CDR3 sequence is CASTSPRGRGPGNTIYF. The CDR3 bases are TGCGCCAGCACCTCTCCCCGAGGTAGGGGGCCTGGAAACACCATATATTTT.

V and J are TRBV27 and TRBJ2-3; 8 bases are a match to TRBD2. This CDR3 contains 14 residues. V shed 1 base, J shed 10 bases, and the junction held 7 bases outside the gene matches. The germline CDR1 and CDR2 sequences are MNHEY and SMNVEV (reference sequence). CDR3 in amino acids: CASSLFGGGAAQYF. Here the CDR3 DNA reads TGTGCCAGCAGTTTATTCGGGGGGGGCGCTGCGCAGTATTTT.

The chain is built from TRBV29-1 and TRBJ2-2; the D gene is possibly TRBD2 (6 bases). Germline V CDR1 and CDR2: SQVTM, ANQGSEA. Trimming shortened V by 4 bases and J by 3 bases, and 15 bases separated the two germline ends. There are 15 residues in the CDR3. The CDR3, as DNA: TGCAGCGTTGTGGTATGGGGGGAGGACACCGGGGAGCTGTTTTTT. Its translation is CSVVVWGEDTGELFF.

This rearrangement joins TRBV10-3 to TRBJ2-7; TRBD2 aligns across 13 bases. The germline V gene encodes CDR1 ENHRY and CDR2 SYGVKD. This CDR3 is 17 amino acids long. V was pared by 2 bases and J by 1 base, with 5 bases of the junction left unmatched. DNA of the CDR3: TGTGCCATCAGTGAGGCACTAGCGGGAGGGGGGTCCTACGAGCAGTACTTC. Amino acids: CAISEALAGGGSYEQYF.

The rearrangement joins TRBV6-5 to TRBJ2-5, with D possibly TRBD1 on 5 matching bases. Trimming stripped 10 bases from V and 5 bases from J, with 17 bases between. The CDR3 extends over 13 amino acids. The germline V gene has CDR1 MNHEY and CDR2 SVGAGI. This CDR3 is CATELLAGETQYF. The CDR3 bases are TGTGCCACCGAACTACTCGCAGGGGAGACCCAGTACTTC.

The chain joins TRBV6-5 to TRBJ1-2; possible D gene TRBD1, 5 bases. The germline V gene has CDR1 MNHEY and CDR2 SVGAGI. The CDR3 totals 15 residues. The V gene lost 6 bases and the J gene lost 7 bases, with 21 bases spanning the gap. CDR3: CASRGWVGGAGGYTF. CDR3 in DNA: TGTGCCAGCAGGGGATGGGTCGGAGGGGCTGGTGGCTACACCTTC.

The chain couples TRBV3-1 (or the pseudogene TRBV3-2) to TRBJ2-3; 7 nucleotides match TRBD2. CDR1 LGHDT and CDR2 YNNKEL come from the germline V gene (reference sequence). The ends lost 5 bases at V and 4 bases at J; junction bases unmatched: 6. This CDR3 region has 14 residues. CDR3 DNA: TGTGCCAGCAGCTGGACCGGGAGGCCAGATACGCAGTATTTT. Encoded protein: CASSWTGRPDTQYF.

As concerns this clone: The junction departs from the called germline gene at one end, perhaps through a read error. The gene calls are TRBV11-2 and TRBJ1-2, with D unresolved. Germline CDR1 is SGHAT and CDR2 is FQNNGV. This CDR3 region has 13 residues. The CDR3 region is CASSLDLGDGYTF. The CDR3 DNA is TGTGCCAGCAGCCTAGACTTGGGCGATGGCTACACCTTC.

The chain is built from TRBV5-8 and TRBJ2-5; 10 bases agree with TRBD2. CDR1 is SGHTS and CDR2 is YDEGEE in the germline V gene. V was clipped by 0 bases and J by 0 bases; unmatched bases: 5. This CDR3 comprises 17 residues. The chain's CDR3 is CASSLGLAGVNQETQYF. The CDR3 nucleotides read TGTGCCAGCAGCTTGGGGCTAGCGGGGGTGAACCAAGAGACCCAGTACTTC. Using reference TRBV5-8 and TRBJ2-5 for the parts outside the CDR3, the full variable domain is EAGVTQSPTHLIKTRGQQATLRCSPISGHTSVYWYQQALGLGLQFLLWYDEGEERNRGNFPPRFSGRQFPNYSSELNVNALELEDSALYLCASSLGLAGVNQETQYFGPGTRLLVL.

The chain couples TRBV6-5 to TRBJ1-2, with 7 bases matching TRBD1. Germline V gene sequence: CDR1 MNHEY, CDR2 SVGAGI. This CDR3 is 13 amino acids long. The V segment lost 6 bases and the J segment 4 bases; nucleotides outside the gene matches: 5. The CDR3 DNA reads TGTGCCAGCAGCTCCGGACAGGCCTATGGCTACACCTTC. Residues: CASSSGQAYGYTF.

The gene calls are TRBV7-6 and TRBJ1-3, with a tentative D call TRBD1 (6 bases). This CDR3 has 15 amino acids. Germline assignment: CDR1 SGHVS and CDR2 FNYEAQ. Trimming took off 5 bases at V and 0 bases at J, with 11 bases between the two ends. The CDR3 protein is CASSEGQSSGNTIYF. CDR3 DNA: TGTGCCAGCAGCGAAGGACAGAGCTCTGGAAACACCATATATTTT.

The chain joins TRBV7-9 to TRBJ2-5; weak D call: TRBD2 (6 bases). The CDR3 is 18 residues long. V shed 5 bases and J shed 2 bases, with 24 bases lying between them. The germline CDR1 and CDR2 sequences are SEHNR and FQNEAQ (reference sequence). DNA of the CDR3: TGTGCCAGCAGCCCTTTTTTGCGGGCGGGGTGGTTACAAGAGACCCAGTACTTC. This translates into CASSPFLRAGWLQETQYF.

The V gene is TRBV19, the J gene TRBJ1-2; tentative D call: TRBD1 (5 bases). Trimming pared 5 bases from V and 7 bases from J, leaving 17 bases between. There are 14 residues in the CDR3. Per germline, CDR1 LNHDA and CDR2 SQIVND (reference sequence). The chain's CDR3 is CASSLGTQNSGYTF. The CDR3 DNA follows: TGTGCCAGTAGTCTTGGGACTCAAAACAGTGGCTACACCTTC.

This clone has only a few counts. The chain links TRBV6-2 or TRBV6-3 to TRBJ2-7; D unclear. V was shortened by 2 bases and J by 0 bases, with 5 bases between the two germline ends. CDR1 and CDR2 from the germline V gene are MNHEY and SVGEGT. CDR3 length: 13 amino acids. The CDR3 is CASSYDSSYEQYF. The CDR3 nucleotides are TGTGCCAGCAGTTACGACTCCTCCTACGAGCAGTACTTC.

This chain connects TRBV7-4 to TRBJ2-5, with 8 bases fitting TRBD1. CDR1 and CDR2 from the germline V gene are SGHVT and SQSDAQ. J lost 3 bases, V lost 2 bases, and 5 bases had no gene match. The CDR3 is 15 residues long. For the CDR3, the DNA is TGTGCCAGCAGCTTAACCGGGACAGGAGAAGAGACCCAGTACTTC. Its translation is CASSLTGTGEETQYF.

The chain has TRBV9 and TRBJ2-1; TRBD2 agrees at 7 bases. The CDR3 covers 18 residues. The ends lost 1 base at V and 0 bases at J; junction bases unmatched: 10. The germline V gene has CDR1 SGDLS and CDR2 YYNGEE. The CDR3 region has the DNA TGTGCCAGCAGCGTAAGTGTTAGCGGGCGTAGCTCCTACAATGAGCAGTTCTTC. Protein product: CASSVSVSGRSSYNEQFF. Full variable domain (missing parts from reference TRBV9 and TRBJ2-1): DSGVTQTPKHLITATGQRVTLRCSPRSGDLSVYWYQQSLDQGLQFLIQYYNGEERAKGNILERFSAQQFPDLHSELNLSSLELGDSALYFCASSVSVSGRSSYNEQFFGPGTRLTVL.

The gene calls are TRBV24-1 and TRBJ2-7; TRBD2 aligns across 13 bases. V dropped 4 bases and J dropped 5; count of bases not matched to a gene: 7. Germline CDR1 KGHDR, CDR2 SFDVKD. The CDR3 loop spans 16 amino acids. The CDR3 DNA sequence: TGTGCCACCAGTGACCCCGGGACTAGCGGGACCAACGAGCAGTACTTC. Its protein product is CATSDPGTSGTNEQYF.

The count of this clone is one. This sequence joins TRBV7-3 and TRBJ2-7; D is perhaps TRBD1 (5 bases). The germline V and J ends were trimmed by 2 bases and 0 bases, with 11 bases remaining between them. This CDR3 comprises 15 residues. Germline V gene lookup returns CDR1 SGHTA and CDR2 FQGTGA. The CDR3 nucleotides are TGTGCCAGCAGCTTACAGGGATCCCCCTCCTACGAGCAGTACTTC. Translation gives CASSLQGSPSYEQYF.